The rows below give T cell receptor beta chains drawn from one sample of a study of CD8 T cells in Susac syndrome. TCRdb fed the immunoSEQ multiplex PCR reads into MiXCR, producing one record per CDR3 protein. The top ten clones hold around 0.22% of a sample with some 300,000 distinct CDR3 sequences, approximately 85% of them seen once. The sample taken for sequencing was CD8+ T cells from PBMCs. The receptors derive from a human donor with multiple sclerosis. The CDR3 runs from the conserved cysteine through the conserved F or W. A D gene is named only where the DNA matches it firmly. The listing skips clone size in some rows; elsewhere it reads once, few, many or a size class.

clone_size j_call v_call d_call cdr3_aa cdr3_nt
- TRBJ2-1 TRBV30 TRBD2 CAWSGGTSVDGEQFF TGTGCCTGGAGTGGAGGGACTAGCGTTGACGGTGAGCAGTTCTTC
- TRBJ2-5 TRBV29-1 TRBD2 CSARGTSGEGETQYF TGCAGCGCCCGCGGGACTAGCGGGGAAGGGGAGACCCAGTACTTC
- TRBJ1-2 TRBV28 - CASSLLSDKANYGYTF TGTGCCAGCAGTTTACTGTCGGACAAAGCTAACTATGGCTACACCTTC
few TRBJ1-2 TRBV19 - CASSILVGVRSYTF TGTGCCAGTAGTATCCTAGTAGGGGTAAGAAGCTACACCTTC
- TRBJ1-2 TRBV30 TRBD1 CAWSRGGQPVDGYTF TGTGCCTGGAGTCGGGGGGGACAGCCGGTGGATGGCTACACCTTC
- TRBJ1-2 TRBV29-1 TRBD1 CSVQDRGGDYGYTF TGCAGCGTTCAGGACAGGGGAGGAGACTATGGCTACACCTTC
once TRBJ1-2 TRBV5-6 - CASSFGGSHYGYTF TGTGCCAGCAGCTTCGGGGGTTCTCACTATGGCTACACCTTC
- TRBJ2-2 TRBV27 - CACRRASNTGELFF TGTGCCTGCCGCAGGGCCTCGAACACCGGGGAGCTGTTTTTT
- TRBJ1-2 TRBV20-1 - CSARDLEGIYGYTF TGCAGTGCTAGAGATTTGGAGGGCATTTATGGCTACACCTTC
- TRBJ2-1 TRBV27 - CASSLLPYYNEQFF TGTGCCAGCAGTTTATTGCCGTACTACAATGAGCAGTTCTTC
- TRBJ2-7 TRBV27 TRBD2 CASRNFGGRAYEQYF TGTGCCAGCAGGAACTTCGGCGGGAGGGCCTACGAGCAGTACTTC